This T cell receptor (beta chain) was sequenced in a study of metastatic and nonmetastatic thyroid tumors. This CDR3 spans 18 amino acids. The J segment lost 2 bases and the V segment lost 3 bases, leaving 12 bases of the junction unmatched. This clone has a handful of counts. TCRdb re-called the PCR reads with MiXCR. The sample contains around 10,000 clones, approximately 31% of which appear only once. Treatment of any kind had been given to no patient before thyroid surgery. Sequencing was done on a sample of tumor tissue. The chain links TRBV12-3 or TRBV12-4 to TRBJ1-5; 8 nucleotides match TRBD1. This clonotype was obtained from a female donor with papillary thyroid cancer or a benign thyroid nodule (not recorded which). Some clones in this sample may be carry-over from other donors' samples. The DNA for the CDR3 is TGTGCCAGCAGTTTCGGGCAGGGGGCCGGTTGGGGCAATCAGCCCCAGCATTTT. It codes for CASSFGQGAGWGNQPQHF.